Following are 5 T cell receptor beta chains from one sample sequenced in a study of blood T cell repertoires in COVID-19. Using immunoSEQ multiplex PCR, the repertoire was profiled, and TCRdb retains in-frame clones only, with some absent. This table holds 95,000 to 110,000 clones, about 80% found once. Specimen: peripheral blood. These receptors were obtained from a man aged 70-80 years with acute or convalescent COVID-19.

This chain uses TRBV6-5 with TRBJ2-4; TRBD1 aligns across 10 bases. The CDR3 consists of 14 residues. Per germline, CDR1 MNHEY and CDR2 SVGAGI. V lost 0 bases, J lost 7 bases, and 0 bases stayed unmatched. The CDR3 nucleotides are TGTGCCAGCAGTTACTCGGACAGGGGGAACATTCAGTACTTC. Translated: CASSYSDRGNIQYF.

This clone has just one count. The chain is built from TRBV24-1 and TRBJ1-2; the match to TRBD1 covers 12 bases. The V and J ends lost 3 bases and 4 bases, in that order; junction bases with no gene match: 5. Germline V gene sequence: CDR1 KGHDR, CDR2 SFDVKD. The CDR3 contains 16 residues. The CDR3 region is CATSDTGTGGFYGYTF. The CDR3 bases are TGTGCCACCAGTGATACCGGGACAGGGGGCTTCTATGGCTACACCTTC.

The chain uses TRBV6-2 or TRBV6-3 and TRBJ2-5, with 11 bases aligning to TRBD2. CDR1 and CDR2 (germline): MNHEY, SVGEGT. The ends lost 2 bases at V and 5 bases at J; junction bases unmatched: 7. The CDR3 consists of 16 residues. In DNA form, the CDR3 reads TGTGCCAGCAGTTACCAGACTAGCGGGGCGGGGGAGACCCAGTACTTC. This translates into CASSYQTSGAGETQYF.

V and J are TRBV21-1 and TRBJ2-7; the table's D call, TRBD2, has no DNA check behind it. TRBV21-1 corresponds to a pseudogene. The CDR3 spans 12 residues. CDR3 coding DNA: TGTGCCAGACTCCGGGACTCCTACGAGCAGTACTTC. Amino acids: CARLRDSYEQYF.

The rearrangement links TRBV6-4 to TRBJ2-1; TRBD1 matches at 8 bases. This CDR3 region has 14 residues. Germline lookup yields CDR1 MRHNA and CDR2 SNTAGT. V gave up 5 bases and J gave up 6 bases; unmatched junction bases: 6. CDR3 sequence: CASSPDRVGNEQFF. DNA of the CDR3: TGTGCCAGCAGTCCGGACAGGGTCGGCAATGAGCAGTTCTTC.